A selection of T cell receptor beta chains follows, all from one sample in a study of control samples from healthy donors and cancer patients. Clones were sequenced by immunoSEQ multiplex PCR, and TCRdb holds only the in-frame ones, with some missing. The sample includes 130,000 or so clones, around 87% of them seen just once. Sequencing was done on a sample of blood. The receptor set was obtained from a man aged 35 to 55 in good health. CDR3s include the opening cysteine and the closing phenylalanine or tryptophan. D genes are given only for firm matches. Clone size is given for some rows only: seen once, a few or many times, or a class if the clone is expanded.

TRBV6-1	TRBJ1-5	once	-	CASSESRSGGQPQHF	TGTGCCAGCAGTGAATCTCGCTCGGGTGGTCAGCCCCAGCATTTT
TRBV29-1	TRBJ1-2	-	-	CSFRQGNGYTF	TGCAGCTTTAGGCAGGGCAATGGCTACACCTTC
TRBV3-1/TRBV3-2	TRBJ2-7	-	-	CASSPGPLYEQYF	TGTGCCAGCAGCCCGGGGCCACTCTACGAGCAGTACTTC
TRBV9	TRBJ2-3	-	TRBD2	CASSDEISGGISDTQYF	TGTGCCAGCAGCGACGAGATTAGCGGGGGGATCTCAGATACGCAGTATTTT
TRBV30	TRBJ1-1	-	-	CAWRRGGTEAFF	TGTGCCTGGAGGAGGGGAGGTACTGAAGCTTTCTTT
TRBV7-2	TRBJ2-3	-	TRBD2	CASSADSGGVHGTQYF	TGTGCCAGCAGCGCCGATAGCGGGGGGGTGCATGGTACGCAGTATTTT
TRBV2	TRBJ2-1	-	TRBD2	CASSEALRGGGEQFF	TGTGCCAGCAGTGAAGCGCTTCGGGGGGGCGGTGAGCAGTTCTTC
TRBV2	TRBJ1-1	-	-	CASSGMSGVSTEAFF	TGTGCCAGCAGTGGGATGTCAGGGGTGAGCACTGAAGCTTTCTTT
TRBV7-2	TRBJ1-2	-	-	CASSLVSDYGYTF	TGTGCCAGCAGCTTAGTCTCGGACTATGGCTACACCTTC
TRBV7-2	TRBJ2-7	-	-	CASSLRDRSSYEQYF	TGTGCCAGCAGCTTAAGGGACCGGAGCTCCTACGAGCAGTACTTC
TRBV7-8	TRBJ1-4	-	-	CASSLSTGGNEKLFF	TGTGCCAGCAGCTTATCTACAGGCGGTAATGAAAAACTGTTTTTT
TRBV7-9	TRBJ1-3	-	-	CASSFAISGNTIYF	TGTGCCAGCAGCTTTGCCATCTCTGGAAACACCATATATTTT
TRBV7-2	TRBJ2-3	-	TRBD2	CASSLSGGSTSTDTQYF	TGTGCCAGCAGCTTAAGCGGGGGGTCAACTAGCACAGATACGCAGTATTTT
TRBV3-1/TRBV3-2	TRBJ2-5	-	-	CASSQDGGGQARRKTQYF	TGTGCCAGCAGCCAAGATGGGGGGGGACAGGCACGTCGAAAGACCCAGTACTTC
TRBV30	TRBJ1-1	-	-	CAWNRDTEAFF	TGTGCCTGGAACAGGGACACTGAAGCTTTCTTT
TRBV7-8	TRBJ2-7	-	TRBD1	CASSPVGTGVYEQYF	TGTGCCAGCAGCCCTGTAGGGACAGGGGTCTACGAGCAGTACTTC
TRBV9	TRBJ1-3	-	-	CASREGSAGPGNTIYF	TGTGCCAGCAGAGAGGGGTCGGCGGGACCCGGAAACACCATATATTTT
TRBV6-5	TRBJ2-7	few	-	CASKGSYEQYF	TGTGCCAGCAAAGGTTCCTACGAGCAGTACTTC
TRBV4-1	TRBJ2-7	-	TRBD2	CASSQDGGAREQYF	TGCGCCAGCAGCCAAGACGGGGGGGCGAGGGAGCAGTACTTC
TRBV10-3	TRBJ1-2	once	TRBD1	CAISESGQGDHGYTF	TGTGCCATCAGTGAGTCGGGACAGGGGGACCATGGCTACACCTTC
TRBV10-3	TRBJ1-2	few	-	CAISGGLPRANYGYTF	TGTGCCATCAGTGGCGGGCTTCCACGGGCTAACTATGGCTACACCTTC
TRBV6-6	TRBJ1-6	-	-	CASRDRAPLHF	TGTGCCAGCAGGGACCGGGCACCCCTCCACTTT
TRBV6-5	TRBJ1-5	-	TRBD1	CASTGQGAYQPQHF	TGTGCCAGCACCGGACAGGGGGCATATCAGCCCCAGCATTTT
TRBV21-1	TRBJ1-5	-	-	CASSKESGRGDSNQPQHF	TGTGCCAGCAGCAAAGAGTCAGGGCGAGGAGATAGCAATCAGCCCCAGCATTTT
TRBV18	TRBJ1-1	-	-	CASSHGWDVSTEAFF	TGTGCCAGCTCACACGGCTGGGACGTGAGCACTGAAGCTTTCTTT
TRBV6-1	TRBJ1-3	-	TRBD1	CASSETGLRNTIYF	TGTGCCAGCAGTGAGACAGGGCTCAGAAACACCATATATTTT
TRBV4-3	TRBJ2-7	-	-	CASSQDTGNYEQYF	TGCGCCAGCAGCCAAGATACGGGGAACTACGAGCAGTACTTC